Described below is a single T cell receptor (beta chain) sequence and its context. The junction had 3 bases not matched to a gene; V was cut back by 0 bases and J by 0 bases. This CDR3 has 16 residues. Germline CDR1 is MNHEY and CDR2 is SVGAGI. The table came from immunoSEQ multiplex PCR; TCRdb's copy has only in-frame clones and leaves some out. The table shows approximately 130,000 clones, with 75% to 90% occurring only once. The data were obtained in a study of blood T cell repertoires in COVID-19. The specimen was PBMCs or T cells enriched from blood (not recorded which). The chain carries TRBV6-5 and TRBJ1-1; 8 bases fit TRBD1. This TCR came from a young man who had recovered from COVID-19. CDR3 in amino acids: CASSYSGQGVNTEAFF. The CDR3 nucleotides read TGTGCCAGCAGTTACTCTGGACAGGGAGTGAACACTGAAGCTTTCTTT.